This paragraph reports one T cell receptor (beta chain). Its specificity is not known. Assay: immunoSEQ multiplex PCR; the TCRdb copy retains only in-frame clones and omits some. The data contain tens of thousands of clones, 75% to 95% of them singletons. The sample originates from a study of early stage breast cancer tumors. Study-level background: ER+/PR+/HER2- status applied to about 70% of the 16 invasive breast tumors.

General study points: Tumor and normal breast were distinguished via blood comparison in about 90% of the 16 patients.

The sequence was collected from a person aged 70 to 85 with breast cancer. Sequencing was done on a sample of blood.

The CDR3 region is CASSQDSGLGQGYGYTF. CDR3 nucleotide sequence: TGCGCCAGCAGCCAAGATTCAGGTTTGGGCCAGGGCTATGGCTACACCTTC. The V call is TRBV4-3, the J call TRBJ1-2; tentatively, D is TRBD1 (5 bases). Trimming shortened V by 0 bases and J by 4 bases, and 18 bases separated the two germline ends. Germline loops: CDR1 LGHNA, CDR2 YSLEER. The CDR3 is made up of 17 amino acids.